Following are 15 T cell receptor beta chains from one sample sequenced in a study of shared clonotypes between healthy human individuals. Clones were read by immunoSEQ multiplex PCR, and TCRdb kept only the in-frame ones, dropping some. This repertoire shows hundreds of thousands of clones, more than 70% found once; its top ten account for around 1.8%. Sequenced input: memory CD4+ T cells sorted from blood. Subset of the sample: CD45RA-negative fraction. Receptors were obtained from a woman aged 25-40 years in good health.

The chain combines TRBV28 with TRBJ2-3; D not resolved. Germline values: CDR1 MDHEN, CDR2 SYDVKM. V was trimmed by 7 bases and J by 2 bases, leaving 7 bases between them. The CDR3 spans 12 residues. CDR3 nucleotide sequence: TGTGCCAGCAACGGTTACACAGATACGCAGTATTTT. The encoded protein is CASNGYTDTQYF.

This clone occurred a few times. V and J are TRBV4-2 and TRBJ1-1; no firm D call. The CDR3 has 15 amino acids. CDR1 and CDR2 from the germline V gene are LGHNA and YNFKEQ. Between the trimmed V and J ends, which lost 3 bases and 0 bases, there was a span of 11 bases. CDR3 residues: CASSQAGSLNTEAFF. The CDR3 DNA reads TGTGCCAGCAGCCAGGCGGGAAGTTTGAACACTGAAGCTTTCTTT.

This chain links TRBV19 with TRBJ1-1; TRBD1 agrees at 11 bases. Trimming took 4 bases from V and 2 from J; bases not matched to a gene: 3. Germline V gene lookup returns CDR1 LNHDA and CDR2 SQIVND (reference sequence). The CDR3 is made up of 15 amino acids. CDR3 DNA sequence: TGTGCCAGTAGTACCGGACAGGGGGCTAACACTGAAGCTTTCTTT. Encoded protein: CASSTGQGANTEAFF.

The gene calls are TRBV6-5 and TRBJ2-1; D ambiguous. Deletions cut 5 bases from V and 6 bases from J, with 11 bases between. There are 13 residues in the CDR3. Looked up from germline, CDR1 is MNHEY and CDR2 is SVGAGI. The CDR3 protein is CASSTGPSNEQFF. CDR3 DNA: TGTGCCAGCAGTACCGGACCCAGCAATGAGCAGTTCTTC.

A few counts support this clone. The V and J genes are TRBV15 and TRBJ2-2; TRBD2 matches at 7 bases. Germline loops: CDR1 LNHNV, CDR2 YYDKDF (reference sequence). The CDR3 has 20 residues. Unmatched junction bases numbered 15, after V lost 0 bases and J lost 2 bases. DNA of the CDR3: TGTGCCACCAGCAGAGATAGTTTGTCGTGGCTAGCGGTAAACACCGGGGAGCTGTTTTTT. It translates to CATSRDSLSWLAVNTGELFF.

The chain uses TRBV6-1 and TRBJ1-3; D gene uncertain. V was shortened by 6 bases and J by 0 bases, with 9 bases between the two germline ends. CDR3 length: 14 amino acids. Germline V gene data show CDR1 as MNHNS and CDR2 as SASEGT. CDR3 sequence reads: CASRALSSGNTIYF. Here the CDR3 DNA reads TGTGCCAGCAGAGCCCTTTCCTCTGGAAACACCATATATTTT.

The V gene is TRBV6-4, the J gene TRBJ2-3, with TRBD1 matching 8 bases. The CDR3 covers 15 residues. Looked up from germline, CDR1 is MRHNA and CDR2 is SNTAGT. The junction had 3 bases not matched to a gene; V was cut back by 0 bases and J by 4 bases. The CDR3 is CASSDSSGGPDTQYF. CDR3 DNA sequence: TGTGCCAGCAGTGACTCTTCAGGGGGCCCAGATACGCAGTATTTT.

CDR3 DNA: TGTGCCAGCAGGCTTCTAGCGGGGAGATTCTACGAGCAGTACTTC. This sequence encodes CASRLLAGRFYEQYF. This chain connects TRBV27 to TRBJ2-7; TRBD2 agrees at 9 bases. This CDR3 has 15 residues. The ends lost 6 bases at V and 3 bases at J; junction bases unmatched: 9. Germline CDR1 and CDR2: MNHEY and SMNVEV (reference sequence).

This clone was seen a few times. The chain employs TRBV7-2 and TRBJ2-7, with D perhaps TRBD1 or TRBD2 (5 bases each). The CDR3 is 14 residues long. The ends were cut back, 3 bases at V and 9 bases at J, with 18 bases in the middle. Germline V gives CDR1 SGHTA, CDR2 FQGNSA. CDR3 nucleotides: TGTGCCAGCAGCTTGGGACCCCACACGGGCGCGCAGTACTTC. Protein product: CASSLGPHTGAQYF.

The chain is built from TRBV27 and TRBJ1-4; D is undetermined. CDR1 and CDR2 from the germline V gene are MNHEY and SMNVEV (reference sequence). The CDR3 totals 13 residues. V shed 5 bases and J shed 8 bases, with 12 bases lying between them. The CDR3 DNA sequence: TGTGCCAGCAGTCCAAGGACGGGGGAAAAACTGTTTTTT. It encodes CASSPRTGEKLFF.

The chain combines TRBV9 with TRBJ2-1; TRBD1 matches at 7 bases. This CDR3 comprises 13 residues. The junction had 7 bases not matched to a gene; V was cut back by 4 bases and J by 9 bases. CDR1 is SGDLS and CDR2 is YYNGEE in the germline V gene. The CDR3: CASSSGQAGEQFF. CDR3 nucleotides: TGTGCCAGCAGCTCTGGACAGGCGGGTGAGCAGTTCTTC.

The chain is built from TRBV5-1 and TRBJ2-1; 9 positions agree with TRBD1. Germline V CDR1 and CDR2: SGHRS, YFSETQ. The ends lost 4 bases at V and 8 bases at J; junction bases unmatched: 16. The CDR3 runs 17 residues. This chain's CDR3 is CASSPSRRQGEIDEQFF. For the CDR3, the DNA is TGCGCCAGCAGCCCCTCTCGAAGACAGGGGGAGATTGATGAGCAGTTCTTC. The complete variable domain, with remaining parts taken from reference TRBV5-1 and TRBJ2-1, reads KAGVTQTPRYLIKTRGQQVTLSCSPISGHRSVSWYQQTPGQGLQFLFEYFSETQRNKGNFPGRFSGRQFSNSRSEMNVSTLELGDSALYLCASSPSRRQGEIDEQFFGPGTRLTVL.

This clone has more than one count but fewer than ten. V and J are TRBV30 and TRBJ2-2; D not certain. There are 12 residues in the CDR3. The V and J ends lost 6 bases and 5 bases respectively, with 10 bases between them. The V gene's germline CDR1 is GTSNPN and CDR2 SVGIG (reference sequence). The chain's CDR3 is CACTTSTGELFF. CDR3 in DNA: TGTGCCTGTACTACCTCAACCGGGGAGCTGTTTTTT.

This clone was picked up many times. CDR3 sequence reads: CASSQLRTGLAGAGDQETQYF. The DNA for the CDR3 is TGTGCCAGCAGTCAACTCCGAACGGGACTAGCGGGAGCGGGGGACCAAGAGACCCAGTACTTC. The chain employs TRBV4-2 and TRBJ2-5; 14 bases map to TRBD2. Germline V gives CDR1 LGHNA, CDR2 YNFKEQ. V gave up 6 bases and J gave up 0 bases; unmatched junction bases: 18. This CDR3 has 21 residues.

This rearrangement joins TRBV7-9 to TRBJ1-1; D unclear. Germline CDR1 and CDR2: SEHNR and FQNEAQ (reference sequence). V was pared by 3 bases and J by 4 bases, with 15 bases between. The CDR3 is 15 residues long. Here the CDR3 reads CASSLAASRGTEAFF. The DNA of the CDR3 is TGTGCCAGCAGCTTGGCGGCATCCCGCGGCACTGAAGCTTTCTTT. The complete variable domain, with remaining parts taken from reference TRBV7-9 and TRBJ1-1, reads DTGVSQNPRHKITKRGQNVTFRCDPISEHNRLYWYRQTLGQGPEFLTYFQNEAQLEKSRLLSDRFSAERPKGSFSTLEIQRTEQGDSAMYLCASSLAASRGTEAFFGQGTRLTVV.